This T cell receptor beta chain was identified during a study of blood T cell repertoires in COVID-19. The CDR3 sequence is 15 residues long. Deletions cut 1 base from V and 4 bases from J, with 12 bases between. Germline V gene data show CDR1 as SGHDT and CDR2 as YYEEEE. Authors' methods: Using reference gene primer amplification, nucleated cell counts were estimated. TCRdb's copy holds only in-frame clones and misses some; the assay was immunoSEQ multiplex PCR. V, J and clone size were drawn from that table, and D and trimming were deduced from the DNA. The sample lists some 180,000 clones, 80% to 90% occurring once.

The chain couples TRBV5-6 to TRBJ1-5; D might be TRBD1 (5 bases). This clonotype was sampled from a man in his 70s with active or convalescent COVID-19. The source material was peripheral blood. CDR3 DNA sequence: TGTGCCAGCAGCTTGCTAGAGACAGCGAATCAGCCCCAGCATTTT. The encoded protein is CASSLLETANQPQHF.